The 17 T cell receptor beta chains given below trace back to one sample, sequenced in a study of cytomegalovirus exposure and HLA in healthy donors. The PCR used 60 Vbeta and 13 Jbeta primers. TCRdb keeps only in-frame clones here, not all; method: immunoSEQ multiplex PCR. The sample lists approximately 90,000 clones; roughly 80% were seen once. Sequences were obtained from PBMCs. The receptor source for this set is a male donor in good health and CMV-seronegative.

This clone is classed as medium-sized. The gene calls are TRBV11-2 and TRBJ1-4, with D possibly TRBD1 on 6 matching bases. This CDR3 is 13 amino acids long. Germline lookup yields CDR1 SGHAT and CDR2 FQNNGV. Deletions cut 1 base from V and 7 bases from J, with 7 bases between. The CDR3 DNA sequence: TGTGCCAGCAGCTTAGGACAGGTTGAAAAACTGTTTTTT. Translation: CASSLGQVEKLFF.

The chain has TRBV15 and TRBJ2-7; possible D gene TRBD1, 7 bases. Between the trimmed V and J ends, which lost 2 bases and 7 bases, there was a span of 15 bases. The CDR3 sequence is 14 residues long. Germline values: CDR1 LNHNV, CDR2 YYDKDF (reference sequence). This CDR3 is CATSRQGGSGEQYF. As DNA, the CDR3 is TGTGCCACCAGCAGACAGGGGGGATCTGGGGAGCAGTACTTC.

Regarding this clone: Other DNA sequences from this sample encode an identical CDR3 as well. The CDR3 DNA sequence: TGTGCCAGCAGCGTAGGGGGAGTCTATGGCTACACCTTC. Its protein is CASSVGGVYGYTF. The chain has TRBV9 and TRBJ1-2; D gene uncertain. Trimming pared 0 bases from V and 4 bases from J, leaving 7 bases between. Germline values: CDR1 SGDLS, CDR2 YYNGEE. There are 13 residues in the CDR3. The whole variable domain, remainder taken from reference TRBV9 and TRBJ1-2, is DSGVTQTPKHLITATGQRVTLRCSPRSGDLSVYWYQQSLDQGLQFLIQYYNGEERAKGNILERFSAQQFPDLHSELNLSSLELGDSALYFCASSVGGVYGYTFGSGTRLTVV.

V gene TRBV15 combines with J gene TRBJ1-1, with a possible D match to TRBD1 (6 bases). The CDR3 has 14 amino acids. The germline CDR1 and CDR2 sequences are LNHNV and YYDKDF (reference sequence). Trimming removed 0 bases from V and 5 bases from J, with 10 bases in between. The CDR3 here is CATSRDRRGTEAFF. CDR3 sequence (DNA): TGTGCCACCAGCAGAGATCGCAGGGGTACTGAAGCTTTCTTT. The variable domain in full, with the rest retrieved from reference TRBV15 and TRBJ1-1, is DAMVIQNPRYQVTQFGKPVTLSCSQTLNHNVMYWYQQKSSQAPKLLFHYYDKDFNNEADTPDNFQSRRPNTSFCFLDIRSPGLGDTAMYLCATSRDRRGTEAFFGQGTRLTVV.

This sequence joins TRBV10-3 and TRBJ2-5; D remains unclear. This CDR3 is 12 amino acids long. Trimming shortened V by 5 bases and J by 0 bases, and 4 bases separated the two germline ends. The germline V gene has CDR1 ENHRY and CDR2 SYGVKD. This CDR3 is CAISPDQETQYF. The CDR3 DNA is TGTGCCATCAGTCCGGACCAAGAGACCCAGTACTTC.

This chain joins TRBV7-2 and TRBJ2-1, with 7 bases matching TRBD2. J was trimmed by 10 bases and V by 1 base; bases with no gene match: 7. This CDR3 comprises 14 residues. Germline V gene lookup returns CDR1 SGHTA and CDR2 FQGNSA. CDR3 region: CASSLGLERGEQFF. The CDR3 region has the DNA TGTGCCAGCAGCTTAGGGCTCGAGCGGGGAGAGCAGTTCTTC.

V is TRBV6-1 and J is TRBJ2-7; D is ambiguous. Germline values: CDR1 MNHNS, CDR2 SASEGT. Trimming cost V 3 bases and J 5 bases, with 17 bases left between them. The CDR3 contains 15 residues. In DNA form, the CDR3 reads TGTGCCAGCAGTGAGCAGGCTGCCCTACGGAACGAGCAGTACTTC. Its translation is CASSEQAALRNEQYF.

This chain connects TRBV28 to TRBJ1-1, with 8 nucleotides matching TRBD1. The CDR3 runs to 15 residues. After removal of 3 bases from V and 5 bases from J, the junction contained 8 bases not matched to a gene. CDR1 and CDR2 from the germline V gene are MDHEN and SYDVKM. CDR3 nucleotides: TGTGCCAGCAGTTTTGCAAGGACAGGGAAGACTGAAGCTTTCTTT. Protein product: CASSFARTGKTEAFF.

The chain uses TRBV7-9 and TRBJ2-1; D is perhaps TRBD2 (7 bases). The V gene lost 2 bases and the J gene lost 5 bases, with 13 bases spanning the gap. This CDR3 has 15 amino acids. Germline assignment: CDR1 SEHNR and CDR2 FQNEAQ (reference sequence). CDR3 sequence (DNA): TGTGCCAGCAGCTTAAAGGGGGGGAGGGACAATGAGCAGTTCTTC. Its protein is CASSLKGGRDNEQFF.

Concerning this clone itself: Germline is not matched at one junction end, which may reflect a read error. V is TRBV10-1 and J is TRBJ1-1; D call uncertain. This CDR3 is 12 amino acids long. Germline CDR1 and CDR2: WNHNN and SYGVQD (reference sequence). The CDR3 protein is CANSEVGAEAFF. The CDR3 nucleotides are TGCGCCAACAGTGAGGTGGGCGCTGAAGCTTTCTTT.

This clone showed up just a few times. The chain joins TRBV6-1 to TRBJ1-2, with a possible D match to TRBD1 (5 bases). Germline V lookup: CDR1 MNHNS, CDR2 SASEGT. The CDR3 loop spans 17 amino acids. V shed 2 bases and J shed 4 bases, with 20 bases lying between them. The CDR3 spells CASSENGAGKLGYGYTF. The CDR3 nucleotides read TGTGCCAGCAGTGAAAACGGGGCGGGGAAACTCGGCTATGGCTACACCTTC.

This clone has just one count. This sequence joins TRBV19 and TRBJ2-7; 7 nucleotides line up with TRBD1. The length of the CDR3 is 16 residues. V gave up 0 bases and J gave up 4 bases; unmatched junction bases: 9. The V gene's germline CDR1 is LNHDA and CDR2 SQIVND (reference sequence). This CDR3 is CASSIDREGGSYEQYF. The DNA for the CDR3 is TGTGCCAGTAGTATAGATCGAGAAGGGGGCTCGTACGAGCAGTACTTC.

The J gene is TRBJ2-7, the V gene TRBV13, with a possible D match to TRBD1 (5 bases). V was shortened by 5 bases and J by 5 bases, with 22 bases between the two germline ends. The CDR3 is made up of 16 amino acids. Germline CDR1 reads PRHDT; CDR2 reads FYEKMQ (reference sequence). The DNA for the CDR3 is TGTGCCAGCAGCGGCCTCCCCCAGGGTAAGTTCCACGAGCAGTACTTC. Translation: CASSGLPQGKFHEQYF.

This clone was detected a few times. V is TRBV2 and J is TRBJ1-5, with TRBD1 as a possible D gene (5 bases). V lost 6 bases and J 1 base, leaving 13 bases between the germline ends. This CDR3 is built from 15 residues. CDR1 is SNHLY and CDR2 is FYNNEI in the germline V gene. The CDR3, as DNA: TGTGCCAGCAGAGTAAATGGGGCCAGCAATCAGCCCCAGCATTTT. Its translation: CASRVNGASNQPQHF. Full variable domain (remainder filled in from reference TRBV2 and TRBJ1-5): EPEVTQTPSHQVTQMGQEVILRCVPISNHLYFYWYRQILGQKVEFLVSFYNNEISEKSEIFDDQFSVERPDGSNFTLKIRSTKLEDSAMYFCASRVNGASNQPQHFGDGTRLSIL.

This clone was recorded only once. This chain joins TRBV9 and TRBJ2-3; unclear D gene. From germline, CDR1 is SGDLS and CDR2 YYNGEE. V lost 0 bases and J lost 5, with 7 bases in between. This CDR3 is built from 13 residues. The CDR3 DNA reads TGTGCCAGCAGCGTAGCTCCTGTAGATACGCAGTATTTT. Translated: CASSVAPVDTQYF.

V usage is TRBV28 and J usage is TRBJ1-4; TRBD1 agrees at 8 bases. There are 15 residues in the CDR3. Losses at the gene ends were 6 bases for V and 3 bases for J; bases not matched to a gene: 6. Per germline, CDR1 MDHEN and CDR2 SYDVKM. The CDR3 protein is CASRKRTGPNEKLFF. CDR3 nucleotides: TGTGCCAGCAGGAAACGGACAGGGCCTAATGAAAAACTGTTTTTT.

V is TRBV28 and J is TRBJ2-1; 9 positions agree with TRBD2. Looked up from germline, CDR1 is MDHEN and CDR2 is SYDVKM. Trimming at V came to 1 base and at J to 10 bases, leaving 14 bases not matched to a gene. The CDR3 spans 17 residues. CDR3 DNA: TGTGCCAGCAGTTTATTGGGCGGGAGGGCCGGGTTAGGCGAGCAGTTCTTC. It codes for CASSLLGGRAGLGEQFF. Together with reference TRBV28 and TRBJ2-1, the CDR3 gives the full variable domain: DVKVTQSSRYLVKRTGEKVFLECVQDMDHENMFWYRQDPGLGLRLIYFSYDVKMKEKGDIPEGYSVSREKKERFSLILESASTNQTSMYLCASSLLGGRAGLGEQFFGPGTRLTVL.